One sample yielded the 30 T cell receptor beta chains listed below, sequenced in a study of T cells in Graves' hyperthyroidism and ophthalmopathy. Regions amplified from RNA transcripts were the TCR beta CDR3 regions. The primer set for the first-round RT-PCR of the TCR CDR3 was HTBI. TCRdb processed the multiplex PCR reads anew with MiXCR; each CDR3 protein has one entry. This sample yields over 700,000 distinct CDR3 sequences, of which roughly a sixth are seen a single time; over 15% belongs to the top ten. Material: blood. These receptors were collected from a woman in her forties or fifties with Graves' hyperthyroidism that later progressed to Graves' ophthalmopathy.

This clonotype was detected only a few times. This chain joins TRBV20-1 and TRBJ1-5; TRBD1 agrees at 9 bases. Trimming removed 6 bases from V and 4 bases from J; junction bases left unmatched: 10. Germline CDR1 DFQATT, CDR2 SNEGSKA (reference sequence). The CDR3 has 15 residues. CDR3 protein: CSATGTGPENQPQHF. CDR3 bases: TGCAGTGCAACCGGGACAGGGCCCGAGAATCAGCCCCAGCATTTT.

This clonotype was found a few times. V usage is TRBV5-1 and J usage is TRBJ1-1; TRBD1 matches 8 bases. CDR1 is SGHRS, CDR2 YFSETQ, per germline. The CDR3 is 16 amino acids. J lost 1 base, V lost 4 bases, and 9 bases had no gene match. CDR3 sequence reads: CASSPRDRRPNTEAFF. CDR3 bases: TGCGCCAGCAGCCCCCGGGACAGGCGCCCGAACACTGAAGCTTTCTTT.

This clonotype appeared a few times. This chain links TRBV11-2 with TRBJ2-1; the D is unclear. Per germline, CDR1 SGHAT and CDR2 FQNNGV. CDR3 length: 14 amino acids. The V gene lost 5 bases and the J gene lost 6 bases, with 14 bases spanning the gap. CDR3 in amino acids: CASSPGPGSNEQFF. The DNA of the CDR3 is TGTGCCAGCAGCCCCGGACCCGGCTCCAATGAGCAGTTCTTC. Looking up the rest from reference TRBV11-2 and TRBJ2-1 gives the full variable domain: EAGVAQSPRYKIIEKRQSVAFWCNPISGHATLYWYQQILGQGPKLLIQFQNNGVVDDSQLPKDRFSAERLKGVDSTLKIQPAKLEDSAVYLCASSPGPGSNEQFFGPGTRLTVL.

This clonotype was counted between two and nine times. The DNA of the CDR3 is TGTGCCAGCAGCTTCACAGGGGGCGCGAAAGGCTACACCTTC. Protein: CASSFTGGAKGYTF. The genes are TRBV5-6 and TRBJ1-2; the match to TRBD1 covers 9 bases. Trimming removed 2 bases from V and 8 bases from J; junction bases left unmatched: 7. The germline V gene encodes CDR1 SGHDT and CDR2 YYEEEE. There are 14 residues in the CDR3.

This clonotype was counted only a few times. The chain combines TRBV10-3 with TRBJ2-5; 11 bases align to TRBD1. Unmatched junction bases numbered 12, after V lost 10 bases and J lost 5 bases. This CDR3 is built from 15 residues. The germline V gene has CDR1 ENHRY and CDR2 SYGVKD. DNA of the CDR3: TGTGCCACCACCCCCAGGACAGGGGGCTCGGAGACCCAGTACTTC. Its translation is CATTPRTGGSETQYF.

This chain joins TRBV12-5 and TRBJ2-1; 10 bases fit TRBD2. The CDR3 contains 13 residues. From germline, CDR1 is LGHNT and CDR2 FRNRAP. V was clipped by 10 bases and J by 6 bases; unmatched bases: 6. CDR3 residues: CATGTSVGNEQFF. The CDR3, as DNA: TGTGCTACCGGGACTAGCGTCGGCAATGAGCAGTTCTTC.

This rearrangement joins TRBV9 to TRBJ2-2; 9 bases line up with TRBD2. The J segment lost 2 bases and the V segment lost 3 bases, leaving 5 bases of the junction unmatched. Germline V gene data show CDR1 as SGDLS and CDR2 as YYNGEE. This CDR3 has 16 residues. The CDR3 sequence is CASSDQRGANTGELFF. In DNA form, the CDR3 reads TGTGCCAGCAGCGACCAGCGGGGGGCCAACACCGGGGAGCTGTTTTTT.

This clonotype appeared many times. The chain is built from TRBV2 and TRBJ2-5, with TRBD2 as a possible D gene (5 bases). With 4 bases removed from V and 1 base from J, the gap between germline ends came to 10 bases. CDR3 length: 14 amino acids. Germline V gives CDR1 SNHLY, CDR2 FYNNEI. DNA for the CDR3: TGTGCCAGCAGTGTTCTACTAGGCCAAGAGACCCAGTACTTC. Amino acids: CASSVLLGQETQYF.

This rearrangement joins TRBV6-6 to TRBJ1-1; D perhaps matches TRBD1 (6 bases). The CDR3 has 17 residues. Trimming took off 2 bases at V and 4 bases at J, with 20 bases between the two ends. The germline V gene encodes CDR1 MNHNY and CDR2 SVGAGI (reference sequence). The CDR3 sequence: CASSYITGFESGTEAFF. The CDR3 bases are TGTGCCAGCAGTTACATAACAGGGTTCGAGTCGGGCACTGAAGCTTTCTTT.

This clonotype showed up just a few times. The rearrangement joins TRBV5-1 to TRBJ2-1; D gene ambiguous. Looked up from germline, CDR1 is SGHRS and CDR2 is YFSETQ. The V end lost 5 bases, the J end lost 6 bases, and 12 bases lay between the germline ends. The CDR3 covers 13 residues. In DNA form, the CDR3 reads TGCGCCAGCAGAAATCCCCGGAGCAATGAGCAGTTCTTC. Protein: CASRNPRSNEQFF.

This clonotype was found many times. The CDR3 loop reads CSALRRGAAYEQYF. CDR3 in DNA: TGCAGTGCACTTAGGAGGGGGGCAGCGTACGAGCAGTACTTC. This sequence joins TRBV20-1 and TRBJ2-7; D is tentatively TRBD1 or TRBD2 (6 bases each). Trimming pared 6 bases from V and 4 bases from J, leaving 19 bases between. This CDR3 has 14 amino acids. The germline V gene has CDR1 DFQATT and CDR2 SNEGSKA (reference sequence).

Of note for this clonotype: One base away lies a much larger clone, so this may be a sequencing read error. The conserved final phenylalanine or tryptophan is absent from the CDR3, which likely points to a read error. V is TRBV7-9 and J is TRBJ1-1; perhaps TRBD1 as D (6 bases). This CDR3 contains 15 residues. In germline, CDR1 is SEHNR, CDR2 FQNEAQ (reference sequence). Trimming took 2 bases from V and 6 from J, leaving 16 bases between them. The CDR3 nucleotides read TGTGCCAGCAGCTTATGGAGACAGGCGGGCGCTGAAGCTTTCTCT. This gives the protein CASSLWRQAGAEAFS.

The rearrangement links TRBV7-2 to TRBJ2-2; tentative D call: TRBD1 (5 bases). From germline, CDR1 is SGHTA and CDR2 FQGNSA. The CDR3 is made up of 15 amino acids. V gave up 2 bases and J gave up 2 bases, with 9 bases separating them. CDR3 loop: CASSLSRGNTGELFF. CDR3 coding DNA: TGTGCCAGCAGCTTATCTAGGGGAAACACCGGGGAGCTGTTTTTT.

The chain carries TRBV7-9 and TRBJ2-1; TRBD2 matches 15 bases. V was clipped by 5 bases and J by 5 bases; unmatched bases: 7. The CDR3 runs 17 residues. Germline V gene sequence: CDR1 SEHNR, CDR2 FQNEAQ (reference sequence). The CDR3 sequence: CASSHLGLAGGHNEQFF. CDR3 DNA sequence: TGTGCCAGCAGCCACCTGGGACTAGCGGGGGGTCACAATGAGCAGTTCTTC.

The table lists this clonotype with a few counts. The V call is TRBV10-3, the J call TRBJ1-1, with 10 bases fitting TRBD1. V was clipped by 4 bases and J by 8 bases; unmatched bases: 1. In germline, CDR1 is ENHRY, CDR2 SYGVKD. There are 12 residues in the CDR3. CDR3 in DNA: TGTGCCATCAGTGGGGGACAGGGGGAAGCTTTCTTT. It encodes CAISGGQGEAFF.

A few counts support this clonotype. This sequence joins TRBV27 and TRBJ2-5; 12 bases fit TRBD1. Germline CDR1 MNHEY, CDR2 SMNVEV (reference sequence). The V and J ends lost 11 bases and 5 bases, in that order; junction bases with no gene match: 9. The CDR3 covers 14 residues. CDR3 amino acids: CASRDRGRRETQYF. Here the CDR3 DNA reads TGTGCCTCCCGGGACAGGGGGCGAAGGGAGACCCAGTACTTC.

This clonotype was observed many times. CDR3 in DNA: TGTGCCAGCAGCCCTGGACTAGCGCCATACAATGAGCAGTTCTTC. Its protein product is CASSPGLAPYNEQFF. The rearrangement joins TRBV7-9 to TRBJ2-1, with 9 bases identical to TRBD2. Trimming took 5 bases from V and 4 from J; bases not matched to a gene: 6. The length of the CDR3 is 15 residues. Germline V gives CDR1 SEHNR, CDR2 FQNEAQ (reference sequence).

This clonotype showed up many times. This chain joins TRBV30 and TRBJ2-5; D unresolved. The CDR3 loop spans 11 amino acids. With 4 bases removed from V and 3 bases from J, the gap between germline ends came to 6 bases. Per germline, CDR1 GTSNPN and CDR2 SVGIG (reference sequence). CDR3 sequence: CAWTEEETQYF. CDR3 DNA sequence: TGTGCCTGGACAGAAGAAGAGACCCAGTACTTC.

This clonotype occurred a few times. The chain recombines TRBV4-1 with TRBJ1-1; no clear D. The CDR3 covers 15 residues. V was trimmed by 3 bases and J by 0 bases, leaving 11 bases between them. Germline CDR1 MGHRA, CDR2 YSYEKL. The chain's CDR3 is CASSHATRMNTEAFF. The CDR3 DNA reads TGCGCCAGCAGCCATGCGACACGGATGAACACTGAAGCTTTCTTT.

CDR3 coding DNA: TGTGCCAGCAGTTCCACCGGACAGGGTAATTGGGCAACTAATGAAAAACTGTTTTTT. It is translated as CASSSTGQGNWATNEKLFF. The rearrangement joins TRBV12-3 or TRBV12-4 to TRBJ1-4; 8 bases align to TRBD1. Unmatched junction bases numbered 13, after V lost 4 bases and J lost 0 bases. This CDR3 is built from 19 residues.

The table lists this clonotype with a few counts. V gene TRBV25-1 combines with J gene TRBJ1-3, with a possible D match to TRBD1 (5 bases). Germline-derived CDR1 and CDR2 are MGHDK and SYGVNS. The V and J ends lost 3 bases and 0 bases respectively, with 15 bases between them. The CDR3 has 17 residues. As DNA, the CDR3 is TGTGCCAGCAGTGATTTGTGGGGACGGCCCTCTGGAAACACCATATATTTT. Amino acid sequence: CASSDLWGRPSGNTIYF.

Details on this clonotype: An end of the junction does not agree with germline; a read error may underlie this. The V gene is TRBV12-3 or TRBV12-4, the J gene TRBJ1-1; 8 bases line up with TRBD1. This CDR3 is 14 amino acids long. The DNA of the CDR3 is TGTGCCAGCAGTTTGGGACAGGCGAACACTGAAGCTCTCTTT. It is translated as CASSLGQANTEALF.

Ten or more counts support this clonotype. The chain couples TRBV2 to TRBJ1-2, with D tentatively TRBD1 (6 bases). V lost 3 bases to trimming and J lost 1 base, with 18 bases between them. CDR1 SNHLY and CDR2 FYNNEI come from the germline V gene. CDR3 length: 17 residues. CDR3 residues: CASSEGGLVRGNYGYTF. In DNA form, the CDR3 reads TGTGCCAGCAGTGAGGGGGGGCTGGTCCGTGGTAACTATGGCTACACCTTC. Full variable domain (remainder filled in from reference TRBV2 and TRBJ1-2): EPEVTQTPSHQVTQMGQEVILRCVPISNHLYFYWYRQILGQKVEFLVSFYNNEISEKSEIFDDQFSVERPDGSNFTLKIRSTKLEDSAMYFCASSEGGLVRGNYGYTFGSGTRLTVV.

This clonotype came up a few times. This chain uses TRBV5-1 with TRBJ2-2; TRBD2 aligns across 10 bases. Germline CDR1 SGHRS, CDR2 YFSETQ. The CDR3 has 15 residues. With V trimmed by 4 bases and J by 4 bases, 4 bases remained unmatched. Here the CDR3 DNA reads TGCGCCAGCAGCGCTAGCGGGGGACCCACCGGGGAGCTGTTTTTT. Its protein is CASSASGGPTGELFF.

The table lists this clonotype with a few counts. The rearrangement links TRBV2 to TRBJ1-4; D might be TRBD1 (6 bases). Trimming left V 7 bases short and J 7 bases short, with 16 bases between. The length of the CDR3 is 14 residues. Germline V gives CDR1 SNHLY, CDR2 FYNNEI. CDR3: CASTKGVLSEKLFF. CDR3 in DNA: TGTGCCAGCACGAAGGGGGTTTTAAGTGAAAAACTGTTTTTT.

This clonotype was counted only a few times. The rearrangement joins TRBV9 to TRBJ1-3; D ambiguous. V shed 0 bases and J shed 2 bases, with 3 bases lying between them. Germline V gives CDR1 SGDLS, CDR2 YYNGEE. There are 13 residues in the CDR3. CDR3 sequence (DNA): TGTGCCAGCAGCGTAGTAGCTGGAAACACCATATATTTT. Translating it yields CASSVVAGNTIYF.

This chain links TRBV20-1 with TRBJ1-6, with 7 nucleotides matching TRBD1. This CDR3 has 15 amino acids. Germline lookup yields CDR1 DFQATT and CDR2 SNEGSKA (reference sequence). Unmatched junction bases numbered 8, after V lost 2 bases and J lost 7 bases. DNA for the CDR3: TGCAGTGCTAGACGACAGGGAGGAGGAAATTCACCCCTCCACTTT. As protein: CSARRQGGGNSPLHF.

This clonotype was observed many times. J is TRBJ1-5 and V is TRBV11-2; D unresolved. This CDR3 region has 15 residues. The germline gives CDR1 SGHAT, CDR2 FQNNGV. Trimming took 4 bases from V and 2 from J, leaving 12 bases between them. The CDR3 DNA reads as TGTGCCAGCAGCTCCACCTTGGCGGGCAATCAGCCCCAGCATTTT. Translated: CASSSTLAGNQPQHF.

This clonotype was seen only a few times. This chain connects TRBV7-2 to TRBJ1-3; no reliable D call. Germline CDR1 reads SGHTA; CDR2 reads FQGNSA. This CDR3 is built from 13 residues. The V end lost 1 base, the J end lost 4 bases, and 5 bases lay between the germline ends. The CDR3 loop reads CASSLVEGNTIYF. CDR3 nucleotides: TGTGCCAGCAGCTTAGTGGAGGGAAACACCATATATTTT.

This clonotype was detected many times. This chain joins TRBV5-5 and TRBJ2-1, with a tentative D call TRBD1 (5 bases). This CDR3 contains 14 residues. Trimming left V 0 bases short and J 4 bases short, with 8 bases between. Looked up from germline, CDR1 is SGHKS and CDR2 is YYEKEE (reference sequence). CDR3 coding DNA: TGTGCCAGCAGCTTGGGCGCAGGGTACAATGAGCAGTTCTTC. It is translated as CASSLGAGYNEQFF. Full variable domain (missing parts from reference TRBV5-5 and TRBJ2-1): DAGVTQSPTHLIKTRGQQVTLRCSPISGHKSVSWYQQVLGQGPQFIFQYYEKEERGRGNFPDRFSARQFPNYSSELNVNALLLGDSALYLCASSLGAGYNEQFFGPGTRLTVL.